These 3 T cell receptor beta chains share one sample of origin, sequenced in a study of blood T cell repertoires in COVID-19. This table comes from immunoSEQ multiplex PCR, and its TCRdb copy is limited to in-frame clones, with some not included. This sample carries around 99,000 clones, less than 95% of them seen once, and the ten largest clones take 5% to 6.5%. Sequenced input: peripheral blood. The source is a man in his fifties or sixties with acute or convalescent COVID-19.

This clone showed up just once. V and J are TRBV6-4 and TRBJ2-1; 7 bases fit TRBD2. This CDR3 is 11 amino acids long. V shed 4 bases, J shed 10 bases, and the junction held 1 base outside the gene matches. Germline values: CDR1 MRHNA, CDR2 SNTAGT. This CDR3 reads CASSAGGEQFF. The CDR3 DNA follows: TGTGCCAGCAGTGCCGGGGGGGAGCAGTTCTTC.

The rearrangement links TRBV18 to TRBJ2-3, with a tentative D call TRBD1 (7 bases). The CDR3 runs to 17 residues. Germline V lookup: CDR1 KGHSH, CDR2 LQKENI. Trimming cost V 2 bases and J 2 bases, with 17 bases left between them. CDR3 nucleotides: TGTGCCAGCTCACCAAAGGGGGCTAGCGAGCACACAGATACGCAGTATTTT. It codes for CASSPKGASEHTDTQYF. Using reference TRBV18 and TRBJ2-3 for the parts outside the CDR3, the full variable domain is NAGVMQNPRHLVRRRGQEARLRCSPMKGHSHVYWYRQLPEEGLKFMVYLQKENIIDESGMPKERFSAEFPKEGPSILRIQQVVRGDSAAYFCASSPKGASEHTDTQYFGPGTRLTVL.

The chain employs TRBV10-3 and TRBJ2-7; 10 bases match TRBD2. V lost 8 bases, J lost 5 bases, and 9 bases stayed unmatched. Germline V gene sequence: CDR1 ENHRY, CDR2 SYGVKD. This CDR3 spans 14 amino acids. The CDR3 DNA reads as TGTGCCATCCATGGAGGACTAGCGGCCCACGAGCAGTACTTC. As protein: CAIHGGLAAHEQYF.